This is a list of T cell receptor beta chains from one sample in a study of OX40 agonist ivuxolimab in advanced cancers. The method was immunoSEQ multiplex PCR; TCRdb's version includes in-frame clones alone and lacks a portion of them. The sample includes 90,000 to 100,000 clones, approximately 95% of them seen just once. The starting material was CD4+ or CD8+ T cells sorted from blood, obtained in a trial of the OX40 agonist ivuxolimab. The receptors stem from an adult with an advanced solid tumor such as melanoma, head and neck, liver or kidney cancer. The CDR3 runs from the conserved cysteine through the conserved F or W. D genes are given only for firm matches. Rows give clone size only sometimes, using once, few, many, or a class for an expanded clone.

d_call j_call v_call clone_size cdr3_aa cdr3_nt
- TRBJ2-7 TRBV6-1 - CASSEEETQSYEQYF TGTGCCAGCAGTGAGGAAGAGACCCAGTCCTACGAGCAGTACTTC
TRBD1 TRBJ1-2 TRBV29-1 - CSVEDEGQAGGYTF TGCAGCGTTGAAGATGAGGGACAGGCAGGTGGCTACACCTTC
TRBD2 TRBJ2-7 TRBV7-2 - CASSPTSTYEQYF TGTGCCAGCAGCCCGACTAGCACGTACGAGCAGTACTTC
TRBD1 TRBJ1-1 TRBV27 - CASSLSTGLAMNTEAFF TGTGCCAGCAGTTTATCGACAGGGCTCGCCATGAACACTGAAGCTTTCTTT
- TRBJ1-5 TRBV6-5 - CASSSLSYSNQPQHF TGTGCCAGCAGTTCGTTATCCTATAGCAATCAGCCCCAGCATTTT
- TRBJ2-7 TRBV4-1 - CASSQEFGKGGEQYF TGCGCCAGCAGCCAAGAATTTGGGAAAGGAGGAGAGCAGTACTTC
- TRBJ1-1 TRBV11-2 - CASSQVTEAFF TGTGCCAGCAGCCAAGTCACTGAAGCTTTCTTT
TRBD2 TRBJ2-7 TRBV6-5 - CASSYSWGLAGYEQYF TGTGCCAGCAGTTACTCCTGGGGACTAGCGGGTTACGAGCAGTACTTC
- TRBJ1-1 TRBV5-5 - CASIPPRGGDYSNTEAFF TGTGCCAGCATCCCACCCCGGGGAGGGGACTACTCTAACACTGAAGCTTTCTTT
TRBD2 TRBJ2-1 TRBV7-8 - CASSLELAGGRIEQFF TGTGCCAGCAGCTTAGAACTAGCGGGGGGGCGAATTGAGCAGTTCTTC
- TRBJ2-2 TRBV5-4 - CASSSGQYQTRELFF TGTGCCAGCAGCTCGGGACAATACCAGACCCGGGAGCTGTTTTTT
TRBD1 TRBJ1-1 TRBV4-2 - CASSSPTGVEGSTEAFF TGTGCCAGCAGCTCACCCACAGGGGTTGAGGGGAGCACTGAAGCTTTCTTT
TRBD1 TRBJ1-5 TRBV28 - CASSLLGQGHQPQHF TGTGCCAGCAGTTTATTGGGACAGGGGCATCAGCCCCAGCATTTT
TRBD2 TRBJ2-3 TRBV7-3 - CASSLVASGRADTQYF TGTGCCAGCAGCTTAGTCGCTAGCGGGAGGGCAGATACGCAGTATTTT
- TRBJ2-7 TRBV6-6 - CASSLGDFKYF TGTGCCAGCAGCCTCGGGGACTTCAAGTACTTC
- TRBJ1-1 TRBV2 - CASRERGTEAFF TGTGCCAGCAGGGAGAGGGGGACTGAAGCTTTCTTT
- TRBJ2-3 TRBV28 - CASSFTGGGTDTQYF TGTGCCAGCAGTTTTACCGGGGGAGGCACAGATACGCAGTATTTT
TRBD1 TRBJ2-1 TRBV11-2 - CASSLDRRQGSYNEQFF TGTGCCAGCAGCTTAGATCGAAGACAGGGGTCCTACAATGAGCAGTTCTTC
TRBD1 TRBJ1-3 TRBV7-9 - CASSPDRGRNTIYF TGTGCCAGCAGCCCGGACAGGGGCAGAAACACCATATATTTT
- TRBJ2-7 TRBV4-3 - CASSQDRRGTYEQYF TGCGCCAGCAGCCAAGATCGGAGAGGGACCTACGAGCAGTACTTC
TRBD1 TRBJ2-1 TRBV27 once CASTGTGAYNEQFF TGTGCCAGCACCGGGACAGGGGCTTACAATGAGCAGTTCTTC
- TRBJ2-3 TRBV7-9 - CASSLASGTLTDTQYF TGTGCCAGCAGCTTAGCATCAGGAACACTAACAGATACGCAGTATTTT
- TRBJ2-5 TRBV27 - CASSLLTGKETQYF TGTGCCAGCAGTTTATTGACAGGAAAAGAGACCCAGTACTTC
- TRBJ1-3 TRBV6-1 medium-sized CASGAGRASGNTIYF TGTGCCAGCGGGGCCGGAAGGGCCTCTGGAAACACCATATATTTT
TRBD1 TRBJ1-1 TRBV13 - CASSQGQGLTEAFF TGTGCCAGCAGCCAGGGACAGGGGTTAACTGAAGCTTTCTTT
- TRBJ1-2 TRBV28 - CASWGGAYREGYTF TGTGCCAGCTGGGGAGGGGCCTATAGAGAGGGCTACACCTTC
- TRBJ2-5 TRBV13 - CASSFRETQYF TGTGCCAGCAGCTTTCGAGAGACCCAGTACTTC
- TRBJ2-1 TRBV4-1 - CASRSGYNEQFF TGCGCCAGCAGAAGCGGCTACAATGAGCAGTTCTTC
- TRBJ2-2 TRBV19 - CASSILGTLTGELFF TGTGCCAGTAGTATCTTGGGGACTCTCACCGGGGAGCTGTTTTTT
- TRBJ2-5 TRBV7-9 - CASSSRGHGGETQYF TGTGCCAGCAGCTCCCGGGGCCATGGAGGGGAGACCCAGTACTTC
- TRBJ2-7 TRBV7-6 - CASSPGGSAGSYYEQYF TGTGCCAGCAGCCCCGGTGGCTCGGCGGGGAGTTACTACGAGCAGTACTTC
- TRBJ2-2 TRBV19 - CVSRPENTGELFF TGTGTCAGTAGACCCGAGAACACCGGGGAGCTGTTTTTT
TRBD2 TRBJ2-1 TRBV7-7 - CASSLGGGSLSYNEQFF TGTGCCAGCAGCTTAGGGGGGGGTAGCCTCTCCTACAATGAGCAGTTCTTC
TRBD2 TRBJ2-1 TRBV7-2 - CASSLEGLAGGYNEQFF TGTGCCAGCAGCTTAGAGGGACTAGCGGGGGGGTACAATGAGCAGTTCTTC
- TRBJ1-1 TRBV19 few CASGDGGTEAFF TGTGCCAGTGGGGATGGCGGGACTGAAGCTTTCTTT
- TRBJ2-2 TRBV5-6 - CASSLGSDSNTGELFF TGTGCCAGCAGCTTGGGGTCAGACTCGAACACCGGGGAGCTGTTTTTT
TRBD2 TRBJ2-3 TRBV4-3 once CASSHGLAGDTQYF TGCGCCAGCAGTCACGGACTAGCGGGAGATACGCAGTATTTT
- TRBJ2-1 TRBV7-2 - CASSLVTGRYYNEQFF TGTGCCAGCAGCTTGGTTACAGGGAGGTATTACAATGAGCAGTTCTTC